A single sample is the source of the 32 T cell receptor beta chains below, sequenced in a study of T cell repertoires in cytomegalovirus infection. TCRdb ran MiXCR on the reads and lists one entry per CDR3 protein. This sample carries over 250,000 distinct CDR3 sequences, about 23% of them seen once, and the ten largest clones take approximately 15%. The source material was PBMCs. These receptors all stem from a human donor in good health (CMV status not recorded). Some clones in this sample may be carry-over from other donors' samples.

This clonotype has a count of ten or more. The chain joins TRBV7-2 to TRBJ2-5; no reliable D call. This CDR3 has 14 residues. Trimming took 1 base from V and 1 from J, leaving 7 bases between them. The germline V gene has CDR1 SGHTA and CDR2 FQGNSA. The CDR3: CASSLVASQETQYF. DNA for the CDR3: TGTGCCAGCAGCTTAGTGGCAAGCCAAGAGACCCAGTACTTC.

In its sample, this clonotype was seen a few times. The chain uses TRBV29-1 and TRBJ2-7, with 13 bases matching TRBD2. The V gene's germline CDR1 is SQVTM and CDR2 ANQGSEA. The CDR3 loop spans 14 amino acids. The V gene end was trimmed by 2 bases and the J gene end by 5 bases; junction bases not matched to a gene: 3. The CDR3 coding sequence is TGCAGCGTTGAAATCGGGACTAGCGGGGACGAGCAGTACTTC. Its protein product is CSVEIGTSGDEQYF.

The rearrangement uses TRBV12-3 or TRBV12-4 and TRBJ2-5; D not resolved. Trimming took 8 bases from V and 1 from J, leaving 11 bases between them. The CDR3 extends over 13 amino acids. The CDR3 coding sequence is TGTGCCAGCGGATTCCAAGGCCAAGAGACCCAGTACTTC. This encodes CASGFQGQETQYF.

This clonotype was seen more than once but under ten times. The chain recombines TRBV20-1 with TRBJ2-6; weak D call: TRBD1 (5 bases). Germline V gene data show CDR1 as DFQATT and CDR2 as SNEGSKA (reference sequence). This CDR3 contains 15 residues. The ends were cut back, 4 bases at V and 5 bases at J, with 15 bases in the middle. CDR3 DNA: TGCAGTGCTATACCCCCGGACAACTGGGCCAACGTCCTGACTTTC. Translating it yields CSAIPPDNWANVLTF.

The V and J genes are TRBV12-3 or TRBV12-4 and TRBJ2-7, with TRBD1 as a possible D gene (6 bases). Trimming took off 8 bases at V and 0 bases at J, with 20 bases between the two ends. The CDR3 consists of 16 residues. The CDR3 sequence is CASFNTGQFNSYEQYF. In DNA form, the CDR3 reads TGTGCCAGCTTTAATACAGGGCAATTCAACTCCTACGAGCAGTACTTC.

In its sample, this clonotype was seen a few times. In DNA, the CDR3 is TGTGCCAGCAGCCACCGTCTTCCGCCCCTCCACTTT. Translation: CASSHRLPPLHF. The chain uses TRBV14 and TRBJ1-6; D uncertain. Per the germline V gene, CDR1 is SGHDN and CDR2 is FVKESK. V lost 3 bases and J lost 13, with 10 bases in between. The CDR3 length is 12 residues.

This clonotype was counted only a few times. The CDR3 protein is CATSDPGQGGYEQFF. As DNA, the CDR3 is TGTGCCACCAGCGACCCGGGACAGGGAGGGTATGAGCAGTTCTTC. The chain links TRBV24-1 to TRBJ2-1; 9 bases match TRBD1. The germline CDR1 and CDR2 sequences are KGHDR and SFDVKD. V was clipped by 7 bases and J by 8 bases; unmatched bases: 11. This CDR3 spans 15 amino acids.

This clonotype came up many times. The V gene is TRBV7-2, the J gene TRBJ2-5; TRBD2 matches 9 bases. Germline values: CDR1 SGHTA, CDR2 FQGNSA. Trimming at V came to 2 bases and at J to 5 bases, leaving 9 bases not matched to a gene. This CDR3 is 16 amino acids long. The CDR3 coding sequence is TGTGCCAGCAGCTTATTGGGTAGCGGGAGAGCCGAGACCCAGTACTTC. This sequence encodes CASSLLGSGRAETQYF.

This clonotype appeared a few times. The V and J genes are TRBV5-1 and TRBJ2-5; D is unclear. The V end lost 6 bases, the J end lost 5 bases, and 17 bases lay between the germline ends. Germline-derived CDR1 and CDR2 are SGHRS and YFSETQ. The CDR3 length is 14 residues. The CDR3 sequence: CASTPERAAETQYF. In DNA, the CDR3 is TGCGCCAGCACCCCAGAAAGGGCAGCGGAGACCCAGTACTTC.

The chain uses TRBV11-2 and TRBJ2-3; D tentatively fits TRBD1 or TRBD2 (6 bases each). V was clipped by 3 bases and J by 4 bases, with 20 bases between them. CDR3 size: 17 residues. Germline V gene lookup returns CDR1 SGHAT and CDR2 FQNNGV. The CDR3 loop reads CASSFWPGAGSPDTQYF. The CDR3 nucleotides read TGTGCCAGCAGCTTCTGGCCGGGGGCGGGGAGCCCAGATACGCAGTATTTT. Variable domain in full (rest from reference TRBV11-2 and TRBJ2-3): EAGVAQSPRYKIIEKRQSVAFWCNPISGHATLYWYQQILGQGPKLLIQFQNNGVVDDSQLPKDRFSAERLKGVDSTLKIQPAKLEDSAVYLCASSFWPGAGSPDTQYFGPGTRLTVL.

This clonotype was seen ten or more times. The chain employs TRBV28 and TRBJ1-2; D may be TRBD1 (5 bases). The CDR3 sequence is 15 residues long. The V end lost 2 bases, the J end lost 2 bases, and 12 bases lay between the germline ends. Germline V gene lookup returns CDR1 MDHEN and CDR2 SYDVKM. The CDR3 DNA sequence: TGTGCCAGCAGTTTACAGGGACCGCAAAACTATGGCTACACCTTC. Its translation is CASSLQGPQNYGYTF.

The chain links TRBV5-6 to TRBJ1-2; D might be TRBD1 (5 bases). The CDR3 consists of 14 residues. CDR1 and CDR2 (germline): SGHDT, YYEEEE. With 0 bases removed from V and 8 bases from J, the gap between germline ends came to 14 bases. The CDR3 DNA reads TGTGCCAGCAGCTTGGATGTGGCAGGGCAGGGCTACACCTTC. This encodes CASSLDVAGQGYTF.

This clonotype was recorded at least ten times. V is TRBV7-2 and J is TRBJ1-2, with 9 bases aligning to TRBD1. The CDR3 has 17 residues. In germline, CDR1 is SGHTA, CDR2 FQGNSA. V lost 1 base, J lost 1 base, and 7 bases stayed unmatched. This chain's CDR3 is CASSLGSRGQGNYGYTF. DNA of the CDR3: TGTGCCAGCAGCTTAGGGTCTAGGGGACAGGGTAACTATGGCTACACCTTC.

This clonotype was seen repeatedly, ten times or more. The gene calls are TRBV7-2 and TRBJ2-5; 7 nucleotides match TRBD2. V dropped 7 bases and J dropped 4; count of bases not matched to a gene: 6. The CDR3 extends over 13 amino acids. CDR1 is SGHTA, CDR2 FQGNSA, per germline. CDR3 loop: CASTPGGVETQYF. CDR3 nucleotides: TGTGCCAGCACCCCTGGGGGGGTAGAGACCCAGTACTTC.

J is TRBJ2-1 and V is TRBV28; 7 bases map to TRBD1. With V trimmed by 8 bases and J by 5 bases, 9 bases remained unmatched. The CDR3 length is 14 residues. Per germline, CDR1 MDHEN and CDR2 SYDVKM. CDR3 DNA: TGTGCCAGCTTCCCGGGACAGCATGACAATGAGCAGTTCTTC. Translating gives CASFPGQHDNEQFF.

The gene calls are TRBV7-2 and TRBJ2-7, with TRBD2 matching 10 bases. The CDR3 loop spans 17 amino acids. Germline V gene data show CDR1 as SGHTA and CDR2 as FQGNSA. J gave up 4 bases and V 3 bases, and 12 bases lay outside the gene matches. The CDR3 bases are TGTGCCAGCAGCTTCCCGGGGGCTAGCGGGAGAGGTTACGAGCAGTACTTC. Translating gives CASSFPGASGRGYEQYF.

In its sample, this clonotype was seen many times. At one end the junction does not follow the germline gene, possibly because of a read error. The chain uses TRBV15 and TRBJ2-5; TRBD2 aligns across 7 bases. CDR3 size: 12 residues. From germline, CDR1 is LNHNV and CDR2 YYDKDF (reference sequence). The CDR3 DNA is TGTGCCACCAGCAGAGATCAAGCGGGGTTGGACTTC. It encodes CATSRDQAGLDF.

This clonotype occurred a few times. This chain joins TRBV28 and TRBJ2-5; 8 bases are shared with TRBD2. Germline V gene data show CDR1 as MDHEN and CDR2 as SYDVKM. Germline trimming cut 4 bases from V and 7 bases from J; bases unmatched to any gene: 5. The CDR3 is made up of 13 amino acids. Here the CDR3 reads CASSSPGGRTQYF. The CDR3, as DNA: TGTGCCAGCAGTTCCCCGGGGGGGAGGACCCAGTACTTC.

V usage is TRBV6-2 or TRBV6-3 and J usage is TRBJ1-1, with TRBD1 identical over 11 bases. Germline lookup yields CDR1 MNHEY and CDR2 SVGEGT. After removal of 6 bases from V and 2 bases from J, the junction contained 8 bases not matched to a gene. The CDR3 spans 16 residues. The CDR3 here is CASSSRTGGLNTEAFF. CDR3 nucleotides: TGTGCCAGCAGCTCTCGGACAGGGGGCCTTAACACTGAAGCTTTCTTT.

The chain couples TRBV18 to TRBJ1-6, with unresolved D. The CDR3 contains 15 residues. V was clipped by 4 bases and J by 6 bases, with 13 bases between them. The germline V gene encodes CDR1 KGHSH and CDR2 LQKENI. The CDR3 nucleotides read TGTGCCAGCTCACTATCCGGGCCTATTAATTCACCCCTCCACTTT. Protein sequence: CASSLSGPINSPLHF.

The chain employs TRBV28 and TRBJ1-5, with TRBD1 as a possible D gene (5 bases). V was shortened by 4 bases and J by 0 bases, with 13 bases between the two germline ends. Looked up from germline, CDR1 is MDHEN and CDR2 is SYDVKM. The CDR3 is 16 amino acids. CDR3: CASSSRTGGSNQPQHF. CDR3 in DNA: TGTGCCAGCAGTTCGCGGACGGGGGGTAGCAATCAGCCCCAGCATTTT.

The chain joins TRBV28 to TRBJ2-2; no clear D gene. This CDR3 is built from 15 residues. Germline CDR1 and CDR2: MDHEN and SYDVKM. V was cut by 5 bases and J by 2 bases, with 12 bases left in between. DNA for the CDR3: TGTGCCAGCAGTAGACACCTATTTAACACCGGGGAGCTGTTTTTT. Residues: CASSRHLFNTGELFF.

In this sample, this clonotype turned up a few times. The chain is built from TRBV12-3 or TRBV12-4 and TRBJ2-3; TRBD2 agrees at 8 bases. V dropped 6 bases and J dropped 3; count of bases not matched to a gene: 8. The CDR3 sequence is 15 residues long. The CDR3 DNA is TGTGCCAGCAGACAGCGGGAGAGGAGGACAGATACGCAGTATTTT. This translates into CASRQRERRTDTQYF.

This clonotype has a count of ten or more. The chain uses TRBV14 and TRBJ1-4; D possibly corresponds to TRBD1 (5 bases). The ends were cut back, 9 bases at V and 6 bases at J, with 11 bases in the middle. From germline, CDR1 is SGHDN and CDR2 FVKESK. The CDR3 extends over 12 amino acids. The DNA of the CDR3 is TGTGCCAGTGGGCTGGGGGATGAAAAACTGTTTTTT. This gives the protein CASGLGDEKLFF.

This clonotype was counted at least ten times. The V gene is TRBV7-2, the J gene TRBJ1-6, with TRBD1 as a possible D gene (6 bases). Germline V lookup: CDR1 SGHTA, CDR2 FQGNSA. The V end was cut by 7 bases, the J end by 7 bases, with 17 bases between. CDR3 length: 15 residues. CDR3 sequence: CASTVRGQRNSPLHF. CDR3 bases: TGTGCCAGCACCGTCCGGGGACAACGGAATTCACCCCTCCACTTT.

The V gene is TRBV28, the J gene TRBJ2-3; weak D call: TRBD2 (6 bases). V was clipped by 4 bases and J by 6 bases, with 17 bases between them. CDR3 length: 15 residues. Germline V gives CDR1 MDHEN, CDR2 SYDVKM. CDR3 in DNA: TGTGCCAGCAGTTACAGGCCGACCCGGGGGGATACGCAGTATTTT. Its protein product is CASSYRPTRGDTQYF.

The rearrangement joins TRBV24-1 to TRBJ2-5; 7 bases map to TRBD2. Germline CDR1 reads KGHDR; CDR2 reads SFDVKD. The CDR3 contains 15 residues. V was pared by 6 bases and J by 1 base, with 7 bases of the junction left unmatched. CDR3 loop: CATSLGGGAQETQYF. CDR3 nucleotides: TGTGCCACCAGTCTCGGCGGGGGTGCCCAAGAGACCCAGTACTTC.

V is TRBV5-4 and J is TRBJ2-5; D perhaps matches TRBD2 (5 bases). CDR1 and CDR2 from the germline V gene are SGHNT and YYREEE (reference sequence). The CDR3 is 13 amino acids. V was cut by 4 bases and J by 5 bases, with 12 bases left in between. CDR3 loop: CASSEAGQETQYF. The CDR3, as DNA: TGTGCCAGCAGCGAGGCGGGCCAGGAGACCCAGTACTTC.

This clonotype was detected a few times. The chain combines TRBV6-2 or TRBV6-3 with TRBJ1-1, with D hard to call. V dropped 4 bases and J dropped 4 bases, with 10 bases sitting between them. Germline CDR1 and CDR2: MNHEY and SVGEGT. CDR3 size: 13 residues. The CDR3 is CASSSGSFTEAFF. The CDR3 DNA reads TGTGCCAGCAGTTCCGGGAGCTTCACTGAAGCTTTCTTT.

V and J are TRBV6-6 and TRBJ2-7, with TRBD1 identical over 7 bases. Per the germline V gene, CDR1 is MNHNY and CDR2 is SVGAGI (reference sequence). This CDR3 has 15 amino acids. V was clipped by 4 bases and J by 4 bases; unmatched bases: 10. CDR3 coding DNA: TGTGCCAGCAGTTTCTCGACAGGGCAGGGTTACGAGCAGTACTTC. Its translation is CASSFSTGQGYEQYF.

Details on this clonotype: One base away lies a much larger clone, so this may be a sequencing read error. This chain links TRBV7-6 with TRBJ2-1; 8 positions match TRBD2. CDR3 length equals 14 residues. The V segment lost 7 bases and the J segment 7 bases; nucleotides outside the gene matches: 9. Germline CDR1 is SGHVS and CDR2 is FNYEAQ. In DNA form, the CDR3 reads TGTGCCAGCACAAAATCCGGGACTAGTAATGAGCAGTTCTTC. Translating gives CASTKSGTSNEQFF.

This clonotype was seen only a few times. The genes are TRBV6-5 and TRBJ1-6; D ambiguous. V lost 3 bases, J lost 9 bases, and 9 bases lay in between. The germline gives CDR1 MNHEY, CDR2 SVGAGI. CDR3 length equals 13 residues. CDR3 nucleotides: TGTGCCAGCAGTTATGTGGGTCCTTCACCCCTCCACTTT. Protein: CASSYVGPSPLHF.